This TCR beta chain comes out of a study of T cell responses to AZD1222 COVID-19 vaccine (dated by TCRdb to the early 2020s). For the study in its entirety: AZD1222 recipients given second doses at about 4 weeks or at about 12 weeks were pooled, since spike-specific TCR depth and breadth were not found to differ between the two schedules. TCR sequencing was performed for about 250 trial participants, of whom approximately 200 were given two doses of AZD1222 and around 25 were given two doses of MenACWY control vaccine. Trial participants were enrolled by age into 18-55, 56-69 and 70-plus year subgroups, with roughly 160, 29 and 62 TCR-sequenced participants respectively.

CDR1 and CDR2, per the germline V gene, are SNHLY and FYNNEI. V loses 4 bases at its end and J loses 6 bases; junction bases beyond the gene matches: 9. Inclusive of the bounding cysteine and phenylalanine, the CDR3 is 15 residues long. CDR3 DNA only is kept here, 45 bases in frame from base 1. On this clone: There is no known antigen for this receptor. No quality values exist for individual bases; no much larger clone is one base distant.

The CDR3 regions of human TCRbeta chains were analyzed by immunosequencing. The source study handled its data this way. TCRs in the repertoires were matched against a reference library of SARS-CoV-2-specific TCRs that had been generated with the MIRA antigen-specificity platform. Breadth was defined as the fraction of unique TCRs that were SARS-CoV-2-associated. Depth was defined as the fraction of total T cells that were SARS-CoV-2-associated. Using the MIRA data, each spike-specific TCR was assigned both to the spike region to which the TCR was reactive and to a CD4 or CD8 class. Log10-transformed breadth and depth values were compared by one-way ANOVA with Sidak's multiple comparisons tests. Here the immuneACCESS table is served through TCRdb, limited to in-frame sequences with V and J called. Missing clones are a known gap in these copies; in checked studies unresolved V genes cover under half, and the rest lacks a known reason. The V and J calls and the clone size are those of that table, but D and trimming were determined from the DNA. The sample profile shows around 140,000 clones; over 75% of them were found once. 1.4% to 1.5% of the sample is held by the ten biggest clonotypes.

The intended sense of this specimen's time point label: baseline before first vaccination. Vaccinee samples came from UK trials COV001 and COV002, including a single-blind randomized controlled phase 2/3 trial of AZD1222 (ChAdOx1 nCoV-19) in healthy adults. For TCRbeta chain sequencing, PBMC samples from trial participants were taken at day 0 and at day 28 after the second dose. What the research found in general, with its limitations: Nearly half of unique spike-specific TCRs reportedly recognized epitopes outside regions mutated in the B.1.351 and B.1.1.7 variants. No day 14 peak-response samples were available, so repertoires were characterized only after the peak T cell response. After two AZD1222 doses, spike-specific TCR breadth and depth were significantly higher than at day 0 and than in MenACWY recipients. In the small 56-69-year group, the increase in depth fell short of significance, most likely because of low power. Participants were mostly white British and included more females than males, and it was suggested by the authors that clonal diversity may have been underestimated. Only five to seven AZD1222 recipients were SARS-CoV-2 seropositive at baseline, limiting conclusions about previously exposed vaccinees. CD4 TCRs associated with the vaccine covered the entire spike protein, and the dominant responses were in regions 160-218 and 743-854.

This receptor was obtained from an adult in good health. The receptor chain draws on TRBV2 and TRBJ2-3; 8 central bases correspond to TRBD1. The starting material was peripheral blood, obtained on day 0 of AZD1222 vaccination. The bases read TGTGCCAGCAGTGTAATGGACAGGGTAATGGATACGCAGTATTTT. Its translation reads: CASSVMDRVMDTQYF.